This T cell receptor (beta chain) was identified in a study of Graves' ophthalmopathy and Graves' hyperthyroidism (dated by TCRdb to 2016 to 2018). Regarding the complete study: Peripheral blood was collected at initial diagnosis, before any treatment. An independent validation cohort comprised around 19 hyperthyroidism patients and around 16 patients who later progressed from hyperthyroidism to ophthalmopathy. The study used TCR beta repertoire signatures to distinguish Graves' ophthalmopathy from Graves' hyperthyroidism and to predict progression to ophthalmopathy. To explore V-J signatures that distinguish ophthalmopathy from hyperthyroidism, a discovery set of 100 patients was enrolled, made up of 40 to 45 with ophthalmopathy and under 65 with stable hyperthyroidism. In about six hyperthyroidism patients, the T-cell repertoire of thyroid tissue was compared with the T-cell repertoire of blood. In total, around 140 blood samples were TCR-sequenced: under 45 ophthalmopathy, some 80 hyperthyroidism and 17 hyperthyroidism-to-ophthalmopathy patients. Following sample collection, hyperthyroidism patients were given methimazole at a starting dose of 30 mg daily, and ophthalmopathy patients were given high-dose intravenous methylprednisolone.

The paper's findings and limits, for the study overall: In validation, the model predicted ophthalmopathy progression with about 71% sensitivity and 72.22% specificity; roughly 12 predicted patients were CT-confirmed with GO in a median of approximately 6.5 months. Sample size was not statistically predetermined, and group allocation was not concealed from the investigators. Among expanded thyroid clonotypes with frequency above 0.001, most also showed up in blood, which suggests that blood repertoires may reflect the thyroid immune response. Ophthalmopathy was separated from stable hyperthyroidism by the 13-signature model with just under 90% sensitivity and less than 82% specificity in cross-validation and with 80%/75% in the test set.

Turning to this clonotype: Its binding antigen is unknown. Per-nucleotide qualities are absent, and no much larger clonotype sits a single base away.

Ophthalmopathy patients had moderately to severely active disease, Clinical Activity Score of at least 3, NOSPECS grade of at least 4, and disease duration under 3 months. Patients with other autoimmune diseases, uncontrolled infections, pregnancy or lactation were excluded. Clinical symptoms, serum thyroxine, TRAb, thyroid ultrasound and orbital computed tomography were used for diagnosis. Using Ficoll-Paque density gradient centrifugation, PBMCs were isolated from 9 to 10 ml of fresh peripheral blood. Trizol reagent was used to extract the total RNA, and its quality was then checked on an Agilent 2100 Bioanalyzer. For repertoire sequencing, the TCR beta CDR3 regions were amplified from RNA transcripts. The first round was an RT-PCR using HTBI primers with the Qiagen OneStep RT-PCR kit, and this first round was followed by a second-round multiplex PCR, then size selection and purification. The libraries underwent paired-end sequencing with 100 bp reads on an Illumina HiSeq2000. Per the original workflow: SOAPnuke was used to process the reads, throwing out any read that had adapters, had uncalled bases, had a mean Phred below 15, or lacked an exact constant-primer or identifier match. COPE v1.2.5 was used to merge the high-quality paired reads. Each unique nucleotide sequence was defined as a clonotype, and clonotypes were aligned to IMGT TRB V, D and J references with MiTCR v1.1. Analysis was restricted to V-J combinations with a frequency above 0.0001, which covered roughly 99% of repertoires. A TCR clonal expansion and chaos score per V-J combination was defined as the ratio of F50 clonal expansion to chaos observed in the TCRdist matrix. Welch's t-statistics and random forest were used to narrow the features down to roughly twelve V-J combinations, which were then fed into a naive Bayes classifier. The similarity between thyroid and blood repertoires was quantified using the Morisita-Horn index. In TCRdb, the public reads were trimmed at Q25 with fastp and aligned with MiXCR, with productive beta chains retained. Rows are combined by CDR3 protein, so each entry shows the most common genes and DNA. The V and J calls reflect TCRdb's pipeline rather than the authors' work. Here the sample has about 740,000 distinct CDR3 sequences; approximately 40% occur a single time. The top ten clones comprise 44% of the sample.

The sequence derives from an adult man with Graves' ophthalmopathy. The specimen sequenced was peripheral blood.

The CDR3 region: CSATLTTGGIYEQYF. In nucleotides, the sequence is TGCAGTGCTACCCTAACGACAGGGGGGATCTACGAGCAGTACTTC. This chain is built from TRBV20-1 and TRBJ2-7, with 9 bases matching TRBD1. CDR1 DFQATT and CDR2 SNEGSKA were looked up in the germline V gene (reference sequence). For this chain, trimming is 4 bases at the V end and 3 bases at the J end, and the number of junction bases without a gene match is 10. From the cysteine through the phenylalanine, the CDR3 covers 15 amino acids. Only the CDR3 region is kept as DNA, spanning 45 bases read in frame from base 1.